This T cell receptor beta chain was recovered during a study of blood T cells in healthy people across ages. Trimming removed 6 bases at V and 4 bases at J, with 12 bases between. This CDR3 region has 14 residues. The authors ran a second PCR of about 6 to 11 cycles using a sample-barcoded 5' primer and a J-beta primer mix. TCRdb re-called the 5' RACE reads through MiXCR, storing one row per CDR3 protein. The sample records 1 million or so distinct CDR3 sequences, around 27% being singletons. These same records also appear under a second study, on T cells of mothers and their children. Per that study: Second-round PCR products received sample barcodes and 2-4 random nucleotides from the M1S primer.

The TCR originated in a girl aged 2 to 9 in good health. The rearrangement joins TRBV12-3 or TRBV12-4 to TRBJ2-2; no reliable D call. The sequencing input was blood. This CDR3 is CASSRVPLTGELFF. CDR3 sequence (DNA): TGTGCCAGCAGCCGAGTACCCCTCACCGGGGAGCTGTTTTTT.